This T cell receptor beta chain stems from a study of T cell changes during pregnancy in multiple sclerosis. TCRdb's copy holds only in-frame clones and misses some; the assay was immunoSEQ multiplex PCR. The sample shows approximately 89,000 clones, 90% to 95% of them seen only once. The ends lost 3 bases at V and 2 bases at J; junction bases unmatched: 3. CDR3 size: 14 residues. Germline lookup yields CDR1 SGHRS and CDR2 YFSETQ. The clonotype originates from a female donor in good health, enrolled as a control in a pregnancy study. The V call is TRBV5-1, the J call TRBJ2-7, with 9 bases that match TRBD1. The material sequenced was peripheral blood, taken after pregnancy. The CDR3 protein is CASSYGQGPYEQYF. The CDR3 nucleotides are TGCGCCAGCAGCTACGGACAGGGGCCCTACGAGCAGTACTTC. Complete variable domain (other parts from reference TRBV5-1 and TRBJ2-7): KAGVTQTPRYLIKTRGQQVTLSCSPISGHRSVSWYQQTPGQGLQFLFEYFSETQRNKGNFPGRFSGRQFSNSRSEMNVSTLELGDSALYLCASSYGQGPYEQYFGPGTRLTVT.